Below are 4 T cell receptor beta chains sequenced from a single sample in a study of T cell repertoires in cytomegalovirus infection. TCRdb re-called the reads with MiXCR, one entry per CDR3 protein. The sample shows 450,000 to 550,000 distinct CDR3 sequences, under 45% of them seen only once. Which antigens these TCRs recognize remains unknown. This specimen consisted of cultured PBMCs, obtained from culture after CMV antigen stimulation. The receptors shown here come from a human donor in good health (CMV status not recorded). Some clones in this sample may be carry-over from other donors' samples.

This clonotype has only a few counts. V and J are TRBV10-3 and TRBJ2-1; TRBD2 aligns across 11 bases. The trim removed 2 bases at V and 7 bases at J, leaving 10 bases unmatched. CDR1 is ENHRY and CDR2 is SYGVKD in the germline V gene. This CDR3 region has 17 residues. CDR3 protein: CAISEPGGLAVNNEQFF. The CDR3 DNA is TGTGCCATCAGTGAGCCGGGGGGACTAGCGGTGAATAATGAGCAGTTCTTC.

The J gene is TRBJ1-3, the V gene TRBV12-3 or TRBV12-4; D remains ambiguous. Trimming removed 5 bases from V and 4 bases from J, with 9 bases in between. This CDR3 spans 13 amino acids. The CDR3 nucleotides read TGTGCCAGCAGTGAGAGGGAAGGAAACACCATATATTTT. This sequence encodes CASSEREGNTIYF.

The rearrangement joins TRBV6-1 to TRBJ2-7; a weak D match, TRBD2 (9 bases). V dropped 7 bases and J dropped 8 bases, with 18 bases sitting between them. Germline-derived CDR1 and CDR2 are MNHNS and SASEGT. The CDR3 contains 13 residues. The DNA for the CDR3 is TGTGCCAGCATCGCGGGGGGGACAGGACAGCAGTACTTC. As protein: CASIAGGTGQQYF.

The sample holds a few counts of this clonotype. The CDR3 region has the DNA TGTGCCAGCAGCTTGGGGACGGTTCGCACAGATACGCAGTATTTT. This sequence encodes CASSLGTVRTDTQYF. The J gene is TRBJ2-3, the V gene TRBV7-9; either TRBD1 or TRBD2 may supply D (5 bases each). V was pared by 3 bases and J by 1 base, with 11 bases between. Germline CDR1 and CDR2: SEHNR and FQNEAQ (reference sequence). CDR3 length: 15 residues.